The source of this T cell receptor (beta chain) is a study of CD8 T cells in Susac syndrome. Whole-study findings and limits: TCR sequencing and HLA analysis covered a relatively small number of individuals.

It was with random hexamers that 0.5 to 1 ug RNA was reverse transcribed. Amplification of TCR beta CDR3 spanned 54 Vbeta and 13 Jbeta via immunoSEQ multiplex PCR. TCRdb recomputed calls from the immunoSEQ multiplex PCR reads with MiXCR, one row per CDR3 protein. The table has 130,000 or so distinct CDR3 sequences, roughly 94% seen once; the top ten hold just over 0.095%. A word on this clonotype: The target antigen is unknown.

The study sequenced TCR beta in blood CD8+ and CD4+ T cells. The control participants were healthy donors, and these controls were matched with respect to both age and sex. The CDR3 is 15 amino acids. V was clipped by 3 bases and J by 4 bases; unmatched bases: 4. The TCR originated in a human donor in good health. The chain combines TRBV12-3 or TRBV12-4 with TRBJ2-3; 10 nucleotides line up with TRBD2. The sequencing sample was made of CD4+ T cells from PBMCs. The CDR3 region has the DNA TGTGCCAGCAGTTTCCAGCGGGAGGGCCCAGATACGCAGTATTTT. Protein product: CASSFQREGPDTQYF.